By share, the clone carrying this T cell receptor beta chain ranks as medium-sized. Its antigen is still unknown. This entry belongs to a study of T cell responses to AZD1222 COVID-19 vaccine. This CDR3 is 15 amino acids long. Germline CDR1 reads SNHLY; CDR2 reads FYNNEI. V was clipped by 8 bases and J by 0 bases, with 14 bases between them. Study-wide points: Once two AZD1222 doses were given, Spike-specific TCR breadth and depth went up. Mostly white British, mostly female donors; authors suggested clonal diversity may be underestimated.

Only in-frame clones appear in the TCRdb table, and some are missing; sequencing was by immunoSEQ multiplex PCR. The sample has some 92,000 clones, 90% to 95% seen once. The V and J genes are TRBV2 and TRBJ2-1; the D gene could be TRBD1 or TRBD2 (7 bases each). The source is an adult in good health. The material was peripheral blood, obtained on day 0 of AZD1222 vaccination. For the CDR3, the DNA is TGTGCCAGCGGAAGCGGGACAGCCTCCTACAATGAGCAGTTCTTC. Translating gives CASGSGTASYNEQFF.